This T cell receptor beta chain was recorded in a study of PD-L1 blockade in urothelial cancer. Whole-study results and caveats: Below-median TCR clonality that was measured in pretreatment blood predicted better survival.

In germline, CDR1 is GTSNPN, CDR2 SVGIG (reference sequence). The germline V and J ends were trimmed by 3 bases and 6 bases, with 17 bases remaining between them. The CDR3 extends over 14 amino acids. This table comes from immunoSEQ multiplex PCR, and its TCRdb copy is limited to in-frame clones, with some not included. The table lists approximately 100,000 clones, roughly nine tenths of them singletons. Remarks on this clone: Its antigen is undetermined.

This sequence originates from a woman aged 80 or over with urothelial cancer. This material consisted of PBMCs, taken around atezolizumab (anti-PD-L1) treatment. The chain recombines TRBV30 with TRBJ2-5, with a tentative D call TRBD2 (5 bases). The CDR3: CAWSAGLLPKTQYF. The CDR3 coding sequence is TGTGCCTGGAGCGCAGGACTCCTACCCAAGACCCAGTACTTC.